This paragraph covers one T cell receptor (beta chain) sequence. The target of this receptor is not known. Nothing much larger sits one base from this clone, and base qualities are not available. These data are taken from a study of cytomegalovirus exposure and HLA in healthy donors (dated by TCRdb to about 2017). Notes on the research overall: According to an earlier analysis of around 600 of the donors, about 180 million T cells yielded over 100 million unique TCR beta sequences and roughly 280 Gb of sequence data. Five DR-DQ haplotypes were handled as single units for association and clustering, since linkage in the cohort was strong. Around 320 gigabases of sequencing data and some 85 million unique TCR sequences were included in an early release covering roughly 600 HLA-typed donors. Alongside the repertoire data, information on donor age, sex, ethnicity and CMV serostatus was compiled. Among roughly 400 genotyped donors of the cohort, an average of around 250,000 unique TCR beta nucleotide sequences was sequenced per donor, of which roughly 17% were non-productive. HLA typing included class I and class II loci at four-digit resolution. Rather than drawing on any new phenotypic data, the later analysis identified candidate immune exposures from TCR beta sequences and the way those sequences occurred across donors. To decide whether each TCR beta V gene segment behaved as functional or pseudogenic, an earlier analysis of some 600 of the donors relied on high-throughput TCR beta sequencing. To predict cytomegalovirus infection status, the study combined high-throughput TCR immunosequencing, statistical association of individual TCRs with disease status, and machine learning. Genome-wide SNP genotypes for about three fifths of the roughly 670 donors were used in a later genetic analysis, which treated that subset as a discovery cohort. Typing coverage varied by locus: about 629-640 donors for A, B, C, DRB1 and DQB1; approximately 500 for DQA1; around 610 for DPA1; approximately 470 for DPB1. The genetic ancestry cluster associated with self-reported Caucasian donors included about 84% of the roughly 390 genotyped donors. In a later analysis, previously published TCR beta repertoires from 550 to 750 donors were re-analyzed and high-resolution HLA genotyping was added so that TCR occurrence patterns could be studied. The study used immunosequencing to profile the T cell repertoires of more than 650 subjects and linked those repertoires to cytomegalovirus serostatus. The study was designed to test whether signatures of past pathogen exposure could be identified by cataloging public T cell receptors. All discovery cohort repertoires had been generated using a single sequencing platform. Along with the approximately 620-subject first cohort, a separate validation cohort of over a hundred different subjects was used.

In total, roughly 670 healthy bone marrow donors made up the cohort. Cohort members were all nominally healthy when sampled, although unrecorded immune exposures were likely present. The donor tested CMV seropositive and was one of the 289 seropositive cohort members. Every donor gave a peripheral blood sample, and the peripheral blood mononuclear cells from that sample were used for TCR beta sequencing. Genomic DNA was extracted from the blood cell samples with the Qiagen DNeasy Blood Extraction Kit. Points the paper makes about the study in general: According to a later analysis, TCR association rates differed among HLA loci, with DRB1 alleles showing the most associated TCRs and HLA-C alleles showing the fewest. Specific HLA alleles were associated with 15,000 to 20,000 TCR beta sequences at a false discovery rate of 0.05 in a later analysis. The cohort was sequenced for TCR beta chains only, and without alpha or paired-chain data the features that could be detected were limited. Roughly uniform sequencing depth across donors was assumed in presence/absence analyses, although this assumption may not hold. Most CMV-associated TCR beta chains appeared to be HLA-restricted in a later analysis, and the HLA associations seemed to be driven largely by CMV exposure. Because some donors lacked HLA typing at each locus, the association tests relied only on the typed subset. Most TCR sequences were observed very rarely across donors, whereas some public TCRs were present in many individuals. The authors suggested that the approach could potentially be generalized to other disease states and immunological phenotypes. According to a later analysis, parvovirus B19, influenza, CMV and Epstein-Barr virus appeared linked to several top co-occurrence clusters. In a later analysis, HLA-associated TCR beta chains were found to be more clonally expanded and to have lower generation probabilities than equally common non-associated chains. In vitro tests confirmed that three of the cytomegalovirus-associated TCR beta chains recognize cytomegalovirus antigens. In a later genetic analysis, fewer N-insertions in productive TCRs were reported among donors in an Asian-associated ancestry cluster than the approximately 670-donor mean. A cluster of highly shared sequence variants was judged likely to represent a technical artifact of the sequencing pipeline. A further reported finding was that TCR beta sequences accurately predicted the HLA-A and HLA-B alleles for most subjects in the first cohort. When HLA alleles, especially DR and DQ, strongly co-occurred, attributing TCR associations to individual alleles was difficult. Broadly in line with IMGT annotations, most TCR beta V segments showed up in productive rearrangements about 87% or about 30% of the time in an earlier analysis of under 700 of the donors. The earlier analysis of fewer than 750 of the donors excluded roughly 17 rarely observed V segments, including chromosome 9 orphons, because counts were too low. Correlated functional status among segregating V segments might reflect linkage disequilibrium, but an unknown experimental factor could not be ruled out. In the study, approximately 160 TCR beta chains were listed as associated with cytomegalovirus. Because the 87-base-pair reads could not distinguish some IMGT-functional V segments, including TRBV6-2 and TRBV6-3, those segments were excluded. Cytomegalovirus status was reported to be diagnosed by the classifier with high specificity and sensitivity in both the original and validation cohorts. The only immune exposure information available for the cohort was CMV serostatus. A later genetic analysis associated a missense DCLRE1C variant with V-gene and J-gene trimming of TCR beta chains, and an independent cohort replicated the association.

Receptor libraries were prepared by the immunoSEQ multiplex PCR assay. A mixture of 60 forward primers for TCR Vbeta segments and 13 reverse primers for TCR Jbeta segments was used in the multiplex PCR. Amplification of the CDR3 region of rearranged TCR beta genes was performed with a multiplex PCR assay on genomic DNA. The Illumina HiSeq System was used to sequence the amplified TCR beta libraries as 87-base-pair reads. The authors processed their data as follows. In a later analysis, 70 million to 95 million unique TCR beta chains were counted across the approximately 620 repertoires, and around 10 million of these chains were shared by at least two donors. To remove PCR and sequencing errors, raw reads were error-corrected and collapsed into unique sequences using a nearest-neighbor algorithm that merged closely related sequences. V, D and J gene segments were assigned by aligning CDR3 sequences to IMGT reference sequences. For a sequence to be retained, a match of at least six nucleotides to both a V gene segment and a J gene segment was required. Rearrangements were classified as productive when the CDR3 lacked stop codons and remained in frame with V and J, and all other rearrangements were classified as non-productive. Following IMGT convention, CDR3 was defined as the stretch from the second conserved V-encoded cysteine up to the conserved J-encoded phenylalanine. Sequences without an unambiguous match to a single V gene segment were excluded from the earlier analysis of a few hundred of the donors. An earlier analysis of under 750 of the donors called V segments functional above 56.7% productive rearrangements and segregating when the between-donor standard deviation exceeded 5%. To diagnose cytomegalovirus status from the catalog of TCR beta chain sequences, a statistical classification framework was built. V and J gene assignment, in a later analysis, came from comparing TCR nucleotide sequences with IMGT/GENE-DB human TR gene sequences. A later analysis assigned CDR3 sequences and most-parsimonious VDJ recombination scenarios with the TCRdist pipeline. In a later analysis, each TCR beta chain was defined by its CDR3 amino acid sequence together with its V-gene family, and reads without a unique V-gene family were excluded. In a later analysis, 550 to 650 highly shared, low-generation-probability nucleotide sequences were removed to address suspected cross-contamination and a sequencing artifact. For each public chain, a later analysis derived a clonal expansion index from normalized ranks of inferred template counts within each repertoire. In a later analysis, generation probabilities were computed with a VDJ recombination model fitted to out-of-frame rearrangements, and the resulting probabilities were checked against IGoR. A later analysis scored TCR-TCR, TCR-HLA and TCR-CMV co-occurrence with hypergeometric tests, applying a repertoire-size bias correction to TCR pairs. In a later analysis, false discovery rates were estimated by permuting HLA or CMV assignments 20 times. In a later analysis, co-occurring TCRs were grouped using DBSCAN, and TCRdist sequence similarity was added for clustering within HLA-allele-positive subsets. Co-occurrence clustering excluded repertoires with fewer than 30,000 or more than 120,000 public chains, plus five with anomalous nucleotide sharing. TCRdb retrieved this table from immuneACCESS and kept in-frame rearrangements only. Not all clones are present; in checked studies, unresolved V genes account for under half, and no reason is known for the remainder. V and J calls and clone size come straight from that table; D and trimming were deduced from the DNA. Recorded for this sample are some 200,000 clones; under 70% of them occurred a single time. The ten largest account for 2.6% of the sample.

V gives up 2 bases and J gives up 0 bases, and the segment between their germline ends measures 8 bases. From cysteine to phenylalanine, the CDR3 is 14 amino acids long. Only the CDR3 DNA stays, 42 bases, in frame from base 1. For CDR1 and CDR2, the germline V gene lists MDHEN and SYDVKM. The sample comprised PBMCs. This TCR was sampled from a man aged 35 to 55 in good health and CMV-seropositive. The receptor chain draws on TRBV28 and TRBJ2-7; a weak D assignment points to TRBD1 (6 bases agree). Here the CDR3 is given as CASSLTGFSYEQYF. At the DNA level, the sequence is TGTGCCAGCAGTTTAACAGGGTTCTCCTACGAGCAGTACTTC.